The 15 T cell receptor beta chains listed next were all sequenced from one sample in a study of identical twins. One entry per CDR3 protein results from TCRdb running MiXCR on the 5' RACE reads. The table includes about 920,000 distinct CDR3 sequences, approximately 13% detected once. These sequences were also reported in another study, on yellow fever vaccine responses in identical twins.

Sequencing was done on a sample of PBMCs. The receptors stem from a woman under 30 in good health.

This clonotype was counted ten times or more. The V call is TRBV12-3 or TRBV12-4, the J call TRBJ2-3; D is possibly TRBD2 (5 bases). Trimming took 7 bases from V and 1 from J, leaving 12 bases between them. The CDR3 sequence is 14 residues long. The CDR3 protein is CASKVARGTDTQYF. Written as DNA, the CDR3 is TGTGCCAGCAAAGTAGCGAGGGGCACAGATACGCAGTATTTT.

The J gene is TRBJ2-6, the V gene TRBV15, with 9 bases matching TRBD1. Germline loops: CDR1 LNHNV, CDR2 YYDKDF (reference sequence). Trimming at V came to 0 bases and at J to 4 bases, leaving 7 bases not matched to a gene. The CDR3 has 18 amino acids. The CDR3 sequence: CATSREPGQGSGANVLTF. CDR3 sequence (DNA): TGTGCCACCAGCAGAGAACCGGGACAGGGTTCCGGGGCCAACGTCCTGACTTTC.

This sequence joins TRBV5-5 and TRBJ2-2, with D perhaps TRBD2 (6 bases). The CDR3 has 15 residues. With 4 bases removed from V and 7 bases from J, the gap between germline ends came to 17 bases. The germline CDR1 and CDR2 sequences are SGHKS and YYEKEE (reference sequence). Written as DNA, the CDR3 is TGTGCCAGCAGCCTCCGTCAGGAGGGGTACGGGGAGCTGTTTTTT. Encoded protein: CASSLRQEGYGELFF.

Only a few counts were recorded for this clonotype. The CDR3 region is CSASRTSETSQETQYF. For the CDR3, the DNA is TGCAGTGCTAGCCGGACTAGCGAAACCTCCCAAGAGACCCAGTACTTC. This sequence joins TRBV20-1 and TRBJ2-5, with 9 positions matching TRBD2. This CDR3 comprises 16 residues. Germline values: CDR1 DFQATT, CDR2 SNEGSKA (reference sequence). The ends lost 3 bases at V and 1 base at J; junction bases unmatched: 9.

This clonotype has a handful of counts. This chain joins TRBV6-1 and TRBJ1-6; no reliable D call. V was pared by 6 bases and J by 10 bases, with 16 bases between. The CDR3 has 14 residues. The V gene's germline CDR1 is MNHNS and CDR2 SASEGT. CDR3 residues: CASSPDGPGSPLHF. The DNA of the CDR3 is TGTGCCAGCAGCCCGGACGGGCCTGGGTCACCCCTCCACTTT.

This clonotype has at least ten counts. Germline and junction disagree at one end, which may indicate a read error. The chain joins TRBV3-1 to TRBJ2-7, with D perhaps TRBD1 (5 bases). This CDR3 has 14 residues. CDR1 is LGHDT, CDR2 YNNKEL, per germline (reference sequence). The DNA of the CDR3 is TGCGCCAGCAGCCAAGAAGCAGGGCCCTACGAGCAGTACTTC. Amino acid sequence: CASSQEAGPYEQYF.

The sample holds a few counts of this clonotype. The chain has TRBV28 and TRBJ2-7; 7 bases fit TRBD1. Germline CDR1 and CDR2: MDHEN and SYDVKM. This CDR3 spans 14 amino acids. V gave up 7 bases and J gave up 4 bases; unmatched junction bases: 10. CDR3 loop: CASKNPGQIYEQYF. CDR3 coding DNA: TGTGCCAGCAAGAACCCGGGACAGATATACGAGCAGTACTTC.

This clonotype was recorded many times. V is TRBV3-1 and J is TRBJ1-2; D remains ambiguous. In germline, CDR1 is LGHDT, CDR2 YNNKEL (reference sequence). The V and J ends lost 1 base and 1 base respectively, with 4 bases between them. This CDR3 has 13 residues. The CDR3 region has the DNA TGTGCCAGCAGCCAAGGGGGTAACTATGGCTACACCTTC. It encodes CASSQGGNYGYTF.

This sequence joins TRBV18 and TRBJ1-2; tentatively, D is TRBD1 (5 bases). Trimming removed 2 bases from V and 7 bases from J, with 14 bases in between. The CDR3 contains 14 residues. Germline V gene data show CDR1 as KGHSH and CDR2 as LQKENI. The DNA of the CDR3 is TGTGCCAGCTCACCAATATCTAGGGGCTCTGGCTACACCTTC. Translating it yields CASSPISRGSGYTF.

The sample holds a few counts of this clonotype. This sequence joins TRBV20-1 and TRBJ2-3; D not resolved. From germline, CDR1 is DFQATT and CDR2 SNEGSKA (reference sequence). V was trimmed by 4 bases and J by 2 bases, leaving 4 bases between them. This CDR3 has 11 residues. CDR3 protein: CSAKNTDTQYF. The CDR3 bases are TGCAGTGCTAAAAACACAGATACGCAGTATTTT.

This clonotype was counted at least ten times. The V call is TRBV28, the J call TRBJ2-6; D possibly corresponds to TRBD1 (6 bases). From germline, CDR1 is MDHEN and CDR2 SYDVKM. Trimming took 5 bases from V and 0 from J, leaving 17 bases between them. The CDR3 is 18 amino acids. CDR3 DNA: TGTGCCAGCAGTCTATTGACAGGACCCTACTCTGGGGCCAACGTCCTGACTTTC. The encoded protein is CASSLLTGPYSGANVLTF.

Remarks on this clonotype: A read error is possible here, since a much larger clone lies one base away. This chain connects TRBV7-9 to TRBJ2-5; weak D call: TRBD2 (5 bases). The CDR3 has 17 amino acids. CDR1 is SEHNR and CDR2 is FQNEAQ in the germline V gene (reference sequence). The CDR3 region has the DNA TGTGCCAGCAGCTTATCGGAGGTTCGTCGGTCCCAAGAGTCCCAGTACTTC. Translation gives CASSLSEVRRSQESQYF.

The chain combines TRBV29-1 with TRBJ2-7; possibly TRBD2 for D (6 bases). The CDR3 sequence is 13 residues long. V was clipped by 3 bases and J by 2 bases, with 11 bases between them. The germline gives CDR1 SQVTM, CDR2 ANQGSEA. The DNA of the CDR3 is TGCAGCGTTGAGTTCGGGGGTCCCTACGAGCAGTACTTC. Amino acids: CSVEFGGPYEQYF.

This clonotype has ten or more counts. V is TRBV27 and J is TRBJ1-3; D gene unclear. The ends were cut back, 6 bases at V and 6 bases at J, with 9 bases in the middle. Germline CDR1 reads MNHEY; CDR2 reads SMNVEV (reference sequence). The CDR3 runs 12 residues. Written as DNA, the CDR3 is TGTGCCAGCAGCGATTTAATAAACACCATATATTTT. Residues: CASSDLINTIYF.

This chain links TRBV29-1 with TRBJ2-7; 8 bases match TRBD1. The length of the CDR3 is 15 residues. Germline CDR1 is SQVTM and CDR2 is ANQGSEA. V was pared by 2 bases and J by 2 bases, with 8 bases of the junction left unmatched. CDR3 protein: CSVETGQEVPYEQYF. The DNA for the CDR3 is TGCAGCGTTGAAACGGGACAGGAGGTACCCTACGAGCAGTACTTC.